The 6 T cell receptor beta chains presented below share a single source sample, sequenced in a study of CD8+CD57+ T cells in acquired aplastic anemia. Genomic DNA, serving as template, underwent TCR beta VDJ and CDR3 profiling. TCRdb called the reads again in MiXCR, with one record for every CDR3 protein. The table lists about 220,000 distinct CDR3 sequences, 47% of them singletons, with roughly 8% in the top ten. Individuals selected for sequencing had exhibited CD8+CD57+ cell expansion on flow cytometry. Source material: sorted CD4+, CD8+, or CD8+CD57+ T cells (not recorded which) from PBMCs. Source of these receptors: a human donor with aplastic anemia.

V and J are TRBV9 and TRBJ2-5; maybe TRBD1 (6 bases). The CDR3 totals 14 residues. Looked up from germline, CDR1 is SGDLS and CDR2 is YYNGEE. Trimming removed 4 bases from V and 5 bases from J, with 15 bases in between. The CDR3, as DNA: TGTGCCAGCAGCCCCTTCAGGGGTTGGGAGACCCAGTACTTC. Translation: CASSPFRGWETQYF.

The rearrangement joins TRBV29-1 to TRBJ2-3; no reliable D call. The germline V gene encodes CDR1 SQVTM and CDR2 ANQGSEA. The length of the CDR3 is 12 residues. The DNA of the CDR3 is TGCAGTTACCTCTCCCTAGCAGATACGCAGTATTTT. The encoded protein is CSYLSLADTQYF.

For the CDR3, the DNA is TGTGCCACCAGCAGAGGGACGGAGGGGGCTGAGGCCAACGTCCTGACTTTC. Protein product: CATSRGTEGAEANVLTF. The chain has TRBV15 and TRBJ2-6, with D perhaps matching TRBD1 (7 bases). V lost 1 base to trimming and J lost 6 bases, with 16 bases between them. The CDR3 contains 17 residues. The germline V gene encodes CDR1 LNHNV and CDR2 YYDKDF (reference sequence).

This clonotype has ten or more counts. The J gene is TRBJ2-1, the V gene TRBV7-8; D unresolved. With 1 base removed from V and 0 bases from J, the gap between germline ends came to 13 bases. There are 17 residues in the CDR3. Germline CDR1 reads SGHVS; CDR2 reads FQNEAQ. The CDR3 protein is CASSLEFRPSSYNEQFF. The CDR3, as DNA: TGTGCCAGCAGCTTAGAATTTCGGCCTAGCTCCTACAATGAGCAGTTCTTC. Complete variable domain (other parts from reference TRBV7-8 and TRBJ2-1): GAGVSQSPRYKVAKRGQDVALRCDPISGHVSLFWYQQALGQGPEFLTYFQNEAQLDKSGLPSDRFFAERPEGSVSTLKIQRTQQEDSAVYLCASSLEFRPSSYNEQFFGPGTRLTVL.

The chain joins TRBV7-2 to TRBJ1-1, with D hard to call. CDR1 and CDR2 from the germline V gene are SGHTA and FQGNSA. This CDR3 has 15 residues. V was shortened by 2 bases and J by 0 bases, with 10 bases between the two germline ends. CDR3 sequence: CASSLWGSLNTEAFF. CDR3 DNA: TGTGCCAGCAGCTTATGGGGTTCGCTGAACACTGAAGCTTTCTTT. The variable domain in full, completed from reference TRBV7-2 and TRBJ1-1, reads GAGVSQSPSNKVTEKGKDVELRCDPISGHTALYWYRQSLGQGLEFLIYFQGNSAPDKSGLPSDRFSAERTGGSVSTLTIQRTQQEDSAVYLCASSLWGSLNTEAFFGQGTRLTVV.

V and J are TRBV5-1 and TRBJ1-5; D call uncertain. CDR1 SGHRS and CDR2 YFSETQ come from the germline V gene. CDR3 size: 14 residues. V was cut by 5 bases and J by 7 bases, with 16 bases left in between. CDR3 amino acids: CASSFRLPGQPQHF. In nucleotides, the CDR3 is TGCGCCAGCAGTTTCAGGCTCCCGGGGCAGCCCCAGCATTTT.